This T cell receptor beta chain came from a study of human T cells and chemical hapten exposure. TCRdb reprocessed the RACE reads with MiXCR, giving one entry per CDR3 protein. Of 40,000 to 50,000 distinct CDR3 sequences in the sample, 4% were seen once. V shed 6 bases, J shed 2 bases, and the junction held 3 bases outside the gene matches. CDR1 ENHRY and CDR2 SYGVKD come from the germline V gene. The CDR3 is 15 residues long. This clonotype was observed many times. As to time point: patch test 1, 2 weeks after DPC sensitization. As for treatment: therapeutic diphenylcyclopropenone sensitization with weekly scalp DPC. It was from unfractionated whole blood that total RNA was extracted.

J is TRBJ2-6 and V is TRBV10-3, with 8 bases identical to TRBD1. Sequences were derived from whole blood, sampled in connection with sensitization to the hapten diphenylcyclopropenone (DPC). This receptor was taken from a man in his forties or fifties with alopecia areata. Some clones in this sample may be carry-over from other donors' samples. CDR3 DNA: TGTGCCATCAGCATGACAGGGGCTGGGGCCAACGTCCTGACTTTC. Its protein product is CAISMTGAGANVLTF.